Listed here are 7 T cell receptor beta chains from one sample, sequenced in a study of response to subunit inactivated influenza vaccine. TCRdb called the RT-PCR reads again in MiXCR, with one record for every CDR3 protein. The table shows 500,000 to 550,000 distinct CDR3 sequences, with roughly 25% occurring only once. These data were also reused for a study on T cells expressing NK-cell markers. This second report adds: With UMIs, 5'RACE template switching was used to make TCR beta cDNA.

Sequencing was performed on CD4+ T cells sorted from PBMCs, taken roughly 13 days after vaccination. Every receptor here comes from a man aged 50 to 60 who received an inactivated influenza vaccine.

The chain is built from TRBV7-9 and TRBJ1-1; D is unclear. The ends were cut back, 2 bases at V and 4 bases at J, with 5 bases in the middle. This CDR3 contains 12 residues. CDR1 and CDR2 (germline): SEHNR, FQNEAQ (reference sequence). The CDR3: CASSLPVTEAFF. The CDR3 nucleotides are TGTGCCAGCAGCTTACCGGTCACTGAAGCTTTCTTT. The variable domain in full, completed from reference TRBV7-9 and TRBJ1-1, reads DTGVSQNPRHKITKRGQNVTFRCDPISEHNRLYWYRQTLGQGPEFLTYFQNEAQLEKSRLLSDRFSAERPKGSFSTLEIQRTEQGDSAMYLCASSLPVTEAFFGQGTRLTVV.

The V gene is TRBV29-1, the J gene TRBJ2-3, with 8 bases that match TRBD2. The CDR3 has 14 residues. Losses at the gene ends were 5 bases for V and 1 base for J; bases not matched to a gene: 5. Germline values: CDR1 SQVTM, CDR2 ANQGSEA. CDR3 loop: CSVRPGLGTDTQYF. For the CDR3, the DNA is TGCAGCGTTCGTCCGGGACTAGGCACAGATACGCAGTATTTT.

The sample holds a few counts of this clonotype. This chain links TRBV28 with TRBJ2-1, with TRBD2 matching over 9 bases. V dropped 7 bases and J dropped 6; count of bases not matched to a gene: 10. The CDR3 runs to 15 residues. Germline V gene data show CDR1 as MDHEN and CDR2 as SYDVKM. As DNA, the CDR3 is TGTGCCAGCAAGGGTCCAGCGGGAGGTTTCAATGAGCAGTTCTTC. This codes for CASKGPAGGFNEQFF. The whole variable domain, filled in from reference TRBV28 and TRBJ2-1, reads DVKVTQSSRYLVKRTGEKVFLECVQDMDHENMFWYRQDPGLGLRLIYFSYDVKMKEKGDIPEGYSVSREKKERFSLILESASTNQTSMYLCASKGPAGGFNEQFFGPGTRLTVL.

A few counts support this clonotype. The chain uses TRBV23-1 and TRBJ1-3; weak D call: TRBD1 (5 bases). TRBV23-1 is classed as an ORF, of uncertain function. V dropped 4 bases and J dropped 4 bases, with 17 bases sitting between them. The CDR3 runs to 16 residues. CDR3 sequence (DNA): TGCGCCAGCAGTCGGGGCCCCTTCGTAGTCGGAAACACCATATATTTT. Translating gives CASSRGPFVVGNTIYF.

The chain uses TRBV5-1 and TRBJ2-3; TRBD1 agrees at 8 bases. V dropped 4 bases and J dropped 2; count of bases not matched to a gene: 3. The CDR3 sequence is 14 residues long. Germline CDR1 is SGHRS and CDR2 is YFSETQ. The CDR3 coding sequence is TGCGCCAGCAGCCAGGGACAGGACACAGATACGCAGTATTTT. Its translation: CASSQGQDTDTQYF.

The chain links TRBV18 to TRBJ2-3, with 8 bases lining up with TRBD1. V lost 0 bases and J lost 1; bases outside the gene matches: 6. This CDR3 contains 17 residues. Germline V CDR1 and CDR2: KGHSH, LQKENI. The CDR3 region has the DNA TGTGCCAGCTCACCACCCCGGACAGGGCAGGGCACAGATACGCAGTATTTT. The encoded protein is CASSPPRTGQGTDTQYF.

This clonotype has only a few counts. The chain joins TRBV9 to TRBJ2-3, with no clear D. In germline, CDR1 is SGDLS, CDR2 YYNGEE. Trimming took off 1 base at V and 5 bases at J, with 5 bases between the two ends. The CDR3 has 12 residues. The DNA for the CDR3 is TGTGCCAGCAGCGTATCCCAAGATACGCAGTATTTT. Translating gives CASSVSQDTQYF.